Below, 21 T cell receptor beta chains from the same sample are listed, as sequenced in a study of T cells in Graves' hyperthyroidism and ophthalmopathy. TCR beta CDR3 region amplification was performed from RNA transcripts. A set of HTBI primers served as the primers for a first-round RT-PCR of the TCR CDR3. TCRdb ran MiXCR on the multiplex PCR reads and lists one entry per CDR3 protein. The sample shows about 320,000 distinct CDR3 sequences, 16% of them seen only once. The sequencing input was blood. The source of these receptors is a man younger than 40 with Graves' hyperthyroidism.

The J gene is TRBJ2-2, the V gene TRBV12-3 or TRBV12-4, with 10 bases aligning to TRBD2. The trim removed 4 bases at V and 5 bases at J, leaving 7 bases unmatched. This CDR3 is 16 amino acids long. The CDR3 DNA sequence: TGTGCCAGCAGTTCCCTAGCGGGAGTACGGACCGGGGAGCTGTTTTTT. This encodes CASSSLAGVRTGELFF.

This clonotype has at least ten counts. V usage is TRBV2 and J usage is TRBJ2-7; TRBD2 agrees at 7 bases. The CDR3 spans 13 residues. Trimming removed 2 bases from V and 7 bases from J; junction bases left unmatched: 5. Germline CDR1 and CDR2: SNHLY and FYNNEI. Here the CDR3 DNA reads TGTGCCAGCAGTGAATGGGAGGGAAGGGAGCAGTACTTC. Its translation: CASSEWEGREQYF.

For this clonotype: This sequence may be a read error, since a much larger clone differs from it by one base. In DNA form, the CDR3 reads TGCAGTGCTAGGTCGGGAGGGCCGAGCACAGATACGCAGTATTTT. Translated: CSARSGGPSTDTQYF. The chain is built from TRBV20-1 and TRBJ2-3, with 8 bases identical to TRBD2. Trimming at V came to 3 bases and at J to 0 bases, leaving 5 bases not matched to a gene. CDR3 length: 15 amino acids. Germline V gene data show CDR1 as DFQATT and CDR2 as SNEGSKA (reference sequence).

Ten or more counts support this clonotype. V usage is TRBV28 and J usage is TRBJ2-7, with D possibly being TRBD1 or TRBD2 (6 bases each). Trimming took 6 bases from V and 4 from J, leaving 13 bases between them. Germline assignment: CDR1 MDHEN and CDR2 SYDVKM. This CDR3 region has 13 residues. CDR3 bases: TGTGCCAGCAGGCGGGACACAGCATACGAGCAGTACTTC. Its protein product is CASRRDTAYEQYF.

The chain couples TRBV7-3 to TRBJ2-3; 12 nucleotides agree with TRBD1. V was pared by 3 bases and J by 5 bases, with 3 bases of the junction left unmatched. The CDR3 length is 15 residues. Germline V gene sequence: CDR1 SGHTA, CDR2 FQGTGA. CDR3 nucleotide sequence: TGTGCCAGCAGCTTGGGACAGGGGGCGAGAGATACGCAGTATTTT. It yields the protein CASSLGQGARDTQYF.

This clonotype was seen at least ten times. This chain connects TRBV6-5 to TRBJ2-3; the match to TRBD2 covers 14 bases. Germline-derived CDR1 and CDR2 are MNHEY and SVGAGI. The CDR3 contains 20 residues. The V and J ends lost 0 bases and 3 bases, in that order; junction bases with no gene match: 11. The CDR3 coding sequence is TGTGCCAGCAGTTACTCGAAGGGGATTTGGACTAGCGGGAGGACAGATACGCAGTATTTT. Protein: CASSYSKGIWTSGRTDTQYF.

Only a few counts were recorded for this clonotype. This sequence joins TRBV18 and TRBJ1-5; D is ambiguous. Trimming took 5 bases from V and 6 from J, leaving 8 bases between them. Per the germline V gene, CDR1 is KGHSH and CDR2 is LQKENI. The CDR3 covers 12 residues. This chain's CDR3 is CASSKSIQPQHF. The CDR3 DNA sequence: TGTGCCAGCTCAAAGAGTATTCAGCCCCAGCATTTT.

This chain joins TRBV7-8 and TRBJ1-1; 12 bases fit TRBD1. The CDR3 is 15 amino acids. J was trimmed by 4 bases and V by 5 bases; bases with no gene match: 5. CDR1 and CDR2 from the germline V gene are SGHVS and FQNEAQ. CDR3 sequence: CASSAGQGASTEAFF. In DNA form, the CDR3 reads TGTGCCAGCAGCGCGGGACAGGGGGCCAGCACTGAAGCTTTCTTT.

In this sample, this clonotype turned up many times. This rearrangement joins TRBV28 to TRBJ1-1, with a weak D call TRBD1 (6 bases). The CDR3 runs 11 residues. Trimming took off 3 bases at V and 10 bases at J, with 9 bases between the two ends. Germline CDR1 reads MDHEN; CDR2 reads SYDVKM. Here the CDR3 DNA reads TGTGCCAGCAGTTTGGACAGAGTAGCTTTCTTT. Its translation is CASSLDRVAFF.

This clonotype was observed many times. J is TRBJ2-1 and V is TRBV7-9; 10 positions agree with TRBD2. The CDR3 totals 16 residues. Unmatched junction bases numbered 11, after V lost 5 bases and J lost 7 bases. Germline loops: CDR1 SEHNR, CDR2 FQNEAQ (reference sequence). CDR3 amino acids: CASSHSTSGPINEQFF. In DNA, the CDR3 is TGTGCCAGCAGCCATTCGACTAGCGGGCCTATTAATGAGCAGTTCTTC.

This clonotype was seen at least ten times. V is TRBV11-3 and J is TRBJ2-1; D is undetermined. This CDR3 contains 13 residues. From germline, CDR1 is SGHNT and CDR2 YENEEA. Trimming removed 3 bases from V and 7 bases from J, with 10 bases in between. CDR3 DNA sequence: TGTGCCAGCAGCTTTGACTCCTCGAATGAGCAGTTCTTC. It is translated as CASSFDSSNEQFF.

This clonotype was counted many times. The rearrangement links TRBV6-2 or TRBV6-3 to TRBJ2-7, with 11 bases lining up with TRBD2. The CDR3 loop spans 15 amino acids. Looked up from germline, CDR1 is MNHEY and CDR2 is SVGEGT. The J segment lost 4 bases and the V segment lost 7 bases, leaving 9 bases of the junction unmatched. CDR3 residues: CASTDLAGGPYEQYF. The CDR3 DNA follows: TGTGCCAGCACCGACTTAGCGGGAGGGCCTTACGAGCAGTACTTC.

This clonotype has a count of ten or more. The J gene is TRBJ2-5, the V gene TRBV7-2, with a weak D call TRBD2 (6 bases). CDR3 size: 16 residues. Trimming pared 8 bases from V and 5 bases from J, leaving 24 bases between. The germline gives CDR1 SGHTA, CDR2 FQGNSA. CDR3 DNA sequence: TGTGCCAGCGCGAGGGGAGGCAGAAGTGAGATGGAGACCCAGTACTTC. Translation: CASARGGRSEMETQYF.

This clonotype was counted ten times or more. V gene TRBV20-1 combines with J gene TRBJ1-1; D unclear. This CDR3 spans 10 amino acids. Trimming shortened V by 7 bases and J by 6 bases, and 9 bases separated the two germline ends. Germline lookup yields CDR1 DFQATT and CDR2 SNEGSKA (reference sequence). The CDR3 DNA is TGCAGTGTGTTAAGCGCTGAAGCTTTCTTT. Protein: CSVLSAEAFF.

This clonotype showed up many times. The rearrangement joins TRBV15 to TRBJ2-3, with D possibly being TRBD1 (6 bases). CDR1 LNHNV and CDR2 YYDKDF come from the germline V gene (reference sequence). Trimming took 4 bases from V and 0 from J, leaving 17 bases between them. The CDR3 sequence is 17 residues long. CDR3 residues: CATSKTQGLYSTDTQYF. The CDR3 nucleotides read TGTGCCACCAGCAAAACTCAGGGGTTATACAGCACAGATACGCAGTATTTT.

There are many counts of this clonotype. The rearrangement links TRBV6-2 or TRBV6-3 to TRBJ1-1; no clear D gene. The ends were cut back, 5 bases at V and 3 bases at J, with 13 bases in the middle. Germline V lookup: CDR1 MNHEY, CDR2 SVGEGT. The CDR3 spans 14 residues. The CDR3 reads CASSPFGVDTEAFF. In DNA form, the CDR3 reads TGTGCCAGCAGTCCCTTTGGGGTGGACACTGAAGCTTTCTTT.

This clonotype was counted at least ten times. The genes are TRBV19 and TRBJ2-3, with D unclear. Trimming removed 7 bases from V and 5 bases from J, with 19 bases in between. CDR1 and CDR2 (germline): LNHDA, SQIVND (reference sequence). The length of the CDR3 is 15 residues. CDR3 nucleotide sequence: TGTGCCAGTACCTACGCCACCTCCCCGGGAGATACGCAGTATTTT. Amino acid sequence: CASTYATSPGDTQYF.

The chain is built from TRBV6-2 or TRBV6-3 and TRBJ2-2; 12 bases match TRBD2. In germline, CDR1 is MNHEY, CDR2 SVGEGT. The CDR3 sequence is 17 residues long. The junction had 9 bases not matched to a gene; V was cut back by 6 bases and J by 4 bases. The CDR3 sequence is CASRTTSGSPITGELFF. The CDR3 nucleotides read TGTGCCAGCAGGACGACTAGCGGGAGCCCCATCACCGGGGAGCTGTTTTTT.

This clonotype was counted at least ten times. This rearrangement joins TRBV4-1 to TRBJ2-7, with D tentatively TRBD2 (6 bases). The length of the CDR3 is 15 residues. Germline CDR1 is MGHRA and CDR2 is YSYEKL. The V end lost 1 base, the J end lost 11 bases, and 21 bases lay between the germline ends. The CDR3 spells CASSQGLAGTSGEYF. CDR3 sequence (DNA): TGCGCCAGCAGCCAAGGGTTGGCCGGGACGTCGGGAGAGTACTTC.

This clonotype was recorded many times. This chain connects TRBV28 to TRBJ1-2, with D tentatively TRBD1 (6 bases). CDR1 and CDR2 (germline): MDHEN, SYDVKM. The CDR3 spans 13 residues. V was clipped by 2 bases and J by 7 bases, with 11 bases between them. The CDR3 sequence is CASSLGRGSGYTF. CDR3 bases: TGTGCCAGCAGTTTAGGCAGGGGTAGTGGCTACACCTTC.

This clonotype was counted only a few times. A much larger clone is a single base away; this may be a read error. The chain combines TRBV6-1 with TRBJ2-3; TRBD2 matches at 8 bases. This CDR3 has 18 residues. Germline CDR1 is MNHNS and CDR2 is SASEGT. The CDR3 bases are TGTGCCAGCAGTGAAGCGCGTTTGGCGGGAGGAAGCAAAGATACGCAGTATTTT. This encodes CASSEARLAGGSKDTQYF.